This passage covers 8 T cell receptor beta chains from one sample sequenced in a study of T cell repertoires in cytomegalovirus infection. What these receptors recognize is not known. MiXCR was run by TCRdb on the reads, yielding one entry per CDR3 protein. The table includes approximately 590,000 distinct CDR3 sequences, around 40% detected once. This specimen consisted of cultured PBMCs, obtained from culture after CMV antigen stimulation. The receptors come from a human donor in good health (CMV status not recorded). Some clones in this sample may be carry-over from other donors' samples.

This sequence joins TRBV19 and TRBJ2-7, with 10 bases fitting TRBD2. Looked up from germline, CDR1 is LNHDA and CDR2 is SQIVND (reference sequence). After removal of 3 bases from V and 1 base from J, the junction contained 3 bases not matched to a gene. CDR3 length: 15 amino acids. CDR3 loop: CASSISAGGSYEQYF. The CDR3 DNA follows: TGTGCCAGTAGTATTTCAGCGGGAGGGTCCTACGAGCAGTACTTC.

The chain couples TRBV6-1 to TRBJ2-7, with 10 positions matching TRBD2. This CDR3 is built from 16 residues. Trimming at V came to 0 bases and at J to 6 bases, leaving 8 bases not matched to a gene. Per germline, CDR1 MNHNS and CDR2 SASEGT. The CDR3: CASSEALPSGRTEQYF. The CDR3 DNA is TGTGCCAGCAGTGAAGCGCTTCCTAGCGGGAGAACCGAGCAGTACTTC.

A few counts support this clonotype. The chain combines TRBV7-8 with TRBJ2-1; D is possibly TRBD1 or TRBD2 (5 bases each). Per germline, CDR1 SGHVS and CDR2 FQNEAQ. CDR3 size: 14 residues. V shed 2 bases and J shed 6 bases, with 11 bases lying between them. CDR3 loop: CASSLSRGVNEQFF. The CDR3 DNA reads as TGTGCCAGCAGCTTATCCCGAGGGGTCAATGAGCAGTTCTTC.

This clonotype was picked up a small number of times. This chain connects TRBV7-2 to TRBJ1-6; 10 nucleotides align to TRBD1. Trimming took 5 bases from V and 11 from J; bases not matched to a gene: 9. Per the germline V gene, CDR1 is SGHTA and CDR2 is FQGNSA. The CDR3 consists of 15 residues. The CDR3 DNA reads TGTGCCAGCAGCCCCCGGACAGGGGGAACGCCACCCCTCCACTTT. Translating gives CASSPRTGGTPPLHF. The whole variable domain, filled in from reference TRBV7-2 and TRBJ1-6, reads GAGVSQSPSNKVTEKGKDVELRCDPISGHTALYWYRQSLGQGLEFLIYFQGNSAPDKSGLPSDRFSAERTGGSVSTLTIQRTQQEDSAVYLCASSPRTGGTPPLHFGNGTRLTVT.

This clonotype has more than one count but fewer than ten. DNA of the CDR3: TGTGCCAGCAGCCAAACTAGCAACGGGGAGCTGTTTTTT. This encodes CASSQTSNGELFF. The rearrangement joins TRBV6-2 or TRBV6-3 to TRBJ2-2, with D possibly TRBD2 on 6 matching bases. CDR3 size: 13 residues. The germline V gene has CDR1 MNHEY and CDR2 SVGEGT. Trimming left V 6 bases short and J 7 bases short, with 12 bases between.

The chain is built from TRBV12-3 or TRBV12-4 and TRBJ1-6; D remains ambiguous. The CDR3 is 13 amino acids. V shed 2 bases and J shed 8 bases, with 7 bases lying between them. DNA of the CDR3: TGTGCCAGCAGTTTAAGCGCCGATTCACCCCTCCACTTT. Its protein product is CASSLSADSPLHF.

The sample holds many counts of this clonotype. The chain carries TRBV7-2 and TRBJ2-5; 13 nucleotides agree with TRBD2. With 4 bases clipped from V and 5 bases from J, the junction kept 10 bases outside the gene matches. The CDR3 spans 17 residues. Germline V CDR1 and CDR2: SGHTA, FQGNSA. CDR3 coding DNA: TGTGCCAGCAGCTCCCTCGGACTAGCGGGGGCGGAGGAGACCCAGTACTTC. Amino acids: CASSSLGLAGAEETQYF.

This chain connects TRBV18 to TRBJ1-2; D may be TRBD1 (6 bases). Germline CDR1 KGHSH, CDR2 LQKENI. V gave up 5 bases and J gave up 3 bases, with 10 bases separating them. The CDR3 loop spans 13 amino acids. DNA of the CDR3: TGTGCCAGCTCAATCCGGACAGACTATGGCTACACCTTC. Translating gives CASSIRTDYGYTF.